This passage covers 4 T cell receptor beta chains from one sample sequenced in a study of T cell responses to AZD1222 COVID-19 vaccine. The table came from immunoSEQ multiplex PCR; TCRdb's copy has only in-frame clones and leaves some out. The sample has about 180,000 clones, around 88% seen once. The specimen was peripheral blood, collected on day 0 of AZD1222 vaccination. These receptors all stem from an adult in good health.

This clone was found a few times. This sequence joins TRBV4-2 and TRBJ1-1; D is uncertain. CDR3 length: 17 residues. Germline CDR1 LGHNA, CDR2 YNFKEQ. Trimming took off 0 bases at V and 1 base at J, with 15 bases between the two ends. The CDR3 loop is CASSQDIWRGRNTEAFF. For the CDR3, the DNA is TGTGCCAGCAGCCAAGATATCTGGAGAGGCCGGAACACTGAAGCTTTCTTT.

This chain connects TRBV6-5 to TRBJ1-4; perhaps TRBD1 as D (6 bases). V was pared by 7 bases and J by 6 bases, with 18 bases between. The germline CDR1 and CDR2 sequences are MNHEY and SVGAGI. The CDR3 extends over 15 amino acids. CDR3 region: CASTRGGATDEKLFF. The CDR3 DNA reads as TGTGCCAGCACCCGGGGGGGGGCGACAGATGAAAAACTGTTTTTT.

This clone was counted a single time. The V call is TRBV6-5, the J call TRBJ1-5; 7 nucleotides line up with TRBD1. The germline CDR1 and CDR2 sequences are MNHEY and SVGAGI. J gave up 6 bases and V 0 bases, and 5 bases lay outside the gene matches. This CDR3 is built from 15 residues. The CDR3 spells CASSYSGGAGQPQHF. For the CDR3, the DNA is TGTGCCAGCAGTTACTCAGGGGGCGCAGGTCAGCCCCAGCATTTT.

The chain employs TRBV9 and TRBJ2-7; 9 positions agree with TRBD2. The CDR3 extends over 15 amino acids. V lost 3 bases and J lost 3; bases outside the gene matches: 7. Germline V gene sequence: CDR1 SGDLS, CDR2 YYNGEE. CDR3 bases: TGTGCCAGCAGCGAGGCAGCGGGGGGTTTCTACGAGCAGTACTTC. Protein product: CASSEAAGGFYEQYF.